This TCR beta chain was identified during a study of post-analysis software for immune sequencing data. Overall study: Relapsing-remitting, secondary progressive and progressive-relapsing multiple sclerosis were all included among the disease courses. Notes on the study in general: By F measure, strong co-clustering occurred among samples prepared in the same batch. Comparison with controls showed significantly lower normalized Chao1 diversity in multiple sclerosis patients.

Each TCR beta cDNA library carried unique molecular identifiers. T cells numbering about 0.9 to 11 million yielded 500,000 to 550,000 cDNA molecules. TCRdb re-analysed the PCR reads in MiXCR, keeping a single row per CDR3 protein. The repertoire holds 150,000 to 200,000 distinct CDR3 sequences, with approximately 30% as singletons. This clonotype was picked up many times. Its antigen is as yet unknown. Source material: blood. This receptor was taken from a girl aged 5 to 17 with multiple sclerosis.

CDR3 DNA: TGCAGCGTTGAAGATCCGGGACTAGCGGTACTGGGGGAGCAGTTCTTC. The encoded protein is CSVEDPGLAVLGEQFF. The chain employs TRBV29-1 and TRBJ2-1, with 11 bases matching TRBD2. The J segment lost 10 bases and the V segment lost 0 bases, leaving 11 bases of the junction unmatched. The length of the CDR3 is 16 residues. Germline V gene data show CDR1 as SQVTM and CDR2 as ANQGSEA.